What follows are 8 T cell receptor beta chains derived from one specimen sequenced in a study of graft-versus-host responses after intestinal transplantation (dated by TCRdb to 2020 to 2022). Sample time point, as interpreted from the label and publication: cells obtained before transplantation from donor or recipient. No antigen has been assigned to these receptors. Libraries were built with the immunoSEQ multiplex PCR assay. The immuneACCESS repertoire file appears here via TCRdb, limited to in-frame rearrangements. These files lack a portion of the clones; in checked studies, under half of the deficit traces to unresolved V genes, and the cause of the others is not known. The sample yields 90,000 to 150,000 clones; 80% to 95% were counted once. Of the sample, around 0.12% falls within the top ten clones. This material consisted of unstimulated CD4+ T cells sorted from spleen or lymph node cells, taken before intestinal transplant. The receptors come from a human donor who received an intestinal transplant.

This clone occurred once. J is TRBJ2-1 and V is TRBV11-2, with D perhaps given as TRBD1 or TRBD2 (5 bases each). There are 12 residues in the CDR3. The germline gives CDR1 SGHAT, CDR2 FQNNGV. V gave up 4 bases and J gave up 9 bases, with 10 bases separating them. In nucleotides, the CDR3 is TGTGCCAGCAGCTGGGGGAAGGCTGAGCAGTTCTTC. This gives the protein CASSWGKAEQFF.

The V call is TRBV16, the J call TRBJ2-5; 13 nucleotides align to TRBD2. V shed 4 bases and J 1 base; nucleotides not matched to a gene: 6. The CDR3 loop spans 17 amino acids. Germline CDR1 KGHSY, CDR2 FQNENV. In DNA form, the CDR3 reads TGTGCCAGCAGCCTCAGGACTAGCGGGGGCCCCCAAGAGACCCAGTACTTC. Amino acids: CASSLRTSGGPQETQYF.

The chain recombines TRBV6-1 with TRBJ2-3; 10 bases align to TRBD1. This CDR3 has 16 amino acids. Germline V gives CDR1 MNHNS, CDR2 SASEGT. The V gene end was trimmed by 3 bases and the J gene end by 5 bases; junction bases not matched to a gene: 8. The CDR3 DNA follows: TGTGCCAGCAGTGAGGCCCGGACAGGGGGGAGAGATACGCAGTATTTT. Translated: CASSEARTGGRDTQYF.

The CDR3 sequence: CASSRVPGQTNYGYTF. The CDR3 coding sequence is TGTGCCAGCTCTCGAGTCCCGGGACAGACTAACTATGGCTACACCTTC. This chain connects TRBV18 to TRBJ1-2; TRBD1 matches at 7 bases. The CDR3 has 16 residues. The V segment lost 6 bases and the J segment 0 bases; nucleotides outside the gene matches: 10. Germline lookup yields CDR1 KGHSH and CDR2 LQKENI.

The CDR3 DNA follows: TGTGCCTGGAGTGTCGAACTAGCGGGAGTAGGTGAGCAGTTCTTC. Translation gives CAWSVELAGVGEQFF. This chain connects TRBV30 to TRBJ2-1, with 11 bases fitting TRBD2. Germline V lookup: CDR1 GTSNPN, CDR2 SVGIG (reference sequence). The length of the CDR3 is 15 residues. With V trimmed by 0 bases and J by 9 bases, 7 bases remained unmatched.

V and J are TRBV18 and TRBJ1-3, with D unresolved. The CDR3 consists of 13 residues. In germline, CDR1 is KGHSH, CDR2 LQKENI. V lost 4 bases, J lost 1 base, and 5 bases lay in between. The CDR3 nucleotides read TGTGCCAGCTCACAGGGTTCTGGAAACACCATATATTTT. Residues: CASSQGSGNTIYF. Looking up the rest from reference TRBV18 and TRBJ1-3 gives the full variable domain: NAGVMQNPRHLVRRRGQEARLRCSPMKGHSHVYWYRQLPEEGLKFMVYLQKENIIDESGMPKERFSAEFPKEGPSILRIQQVVRGDSAAYFCASSQGSGNTIYFGEGSWLTVV.

The chain couples TRBV5-1 to TRBJ1-5; the D gene is possibly TRBD1 (5 bases). Per germline, CDR1 SGHRS and CDR2 YFSETQ. Trimming removed 0 bases at V and 0 bases at J, with 13 bases between. This CDR3 comprises 17 residues. CDR3 amino acids: CASSLEGDPYSNQPQHF. CDR3 nucleotide sequence: TGCGCCAGCAGCTTGGAAGGGGACCCGTATAGCAATCAGCCCCAGCATTTT.

The rearrangement uses TRBV6-5 and TRBJ1-1; unclear D gene. Trimming removed 5 bases from V and 7 bases from J, with 14 bases in between. Germline loops: CDR1 MNHEY, CDR2 SVGAGI. This CDR3 is 13 amino acids long. CDR3 sequence (DNA): TGTGCCAGCAGTCCCGGTTCAGGAATTGAAGCTTTCTTT. Amino acids: CASSPGSGIEAFF.